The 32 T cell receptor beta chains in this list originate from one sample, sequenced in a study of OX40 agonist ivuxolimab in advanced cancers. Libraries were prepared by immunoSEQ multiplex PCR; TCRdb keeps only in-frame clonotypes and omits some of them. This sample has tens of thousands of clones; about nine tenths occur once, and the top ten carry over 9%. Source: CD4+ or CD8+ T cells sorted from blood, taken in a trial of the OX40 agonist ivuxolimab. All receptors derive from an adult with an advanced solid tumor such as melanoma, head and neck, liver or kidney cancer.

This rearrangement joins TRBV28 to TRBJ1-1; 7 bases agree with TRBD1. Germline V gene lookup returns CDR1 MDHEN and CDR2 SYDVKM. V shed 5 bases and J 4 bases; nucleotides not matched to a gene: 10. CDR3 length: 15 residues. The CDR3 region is CASSREQGSTTEAFF. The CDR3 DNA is TGTGCCAGCAGTAGGGAACAGGGGTCAACCACTGAAGCTTTCTTT.

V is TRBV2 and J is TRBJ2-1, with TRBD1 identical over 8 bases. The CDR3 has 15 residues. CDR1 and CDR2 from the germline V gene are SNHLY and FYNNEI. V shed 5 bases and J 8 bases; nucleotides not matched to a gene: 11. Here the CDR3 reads CASSSTGGAIDEQFF. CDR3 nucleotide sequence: TGTGCCAGCAGTTCAACAGGGGGTGCAATCGATGAGCAGTTCTTC.

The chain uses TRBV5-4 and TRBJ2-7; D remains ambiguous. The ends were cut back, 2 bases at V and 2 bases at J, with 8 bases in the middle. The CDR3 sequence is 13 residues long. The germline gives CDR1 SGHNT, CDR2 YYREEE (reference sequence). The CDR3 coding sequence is TGTGCCAGCAGCTTTGGATCGGCCTACGAGCAGTACTTC. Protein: CASSFGSAYEQYF.

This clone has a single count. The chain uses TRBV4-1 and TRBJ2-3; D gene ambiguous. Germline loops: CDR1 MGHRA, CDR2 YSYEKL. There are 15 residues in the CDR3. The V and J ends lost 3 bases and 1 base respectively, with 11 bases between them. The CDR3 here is CASSHPGGRTDTQYF. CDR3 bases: TGCGCCAGCAGCCACCCTGGTGGCCGCACAGATACGCAGTATTTT.

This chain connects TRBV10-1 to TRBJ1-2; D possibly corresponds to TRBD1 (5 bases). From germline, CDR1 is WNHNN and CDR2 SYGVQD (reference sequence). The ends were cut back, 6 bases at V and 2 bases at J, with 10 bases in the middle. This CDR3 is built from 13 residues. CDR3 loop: CASSDSLNYGYTF. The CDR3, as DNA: TGCGCCAGCAGCGACAGCCTAAACTATGGCTACACCTTC.

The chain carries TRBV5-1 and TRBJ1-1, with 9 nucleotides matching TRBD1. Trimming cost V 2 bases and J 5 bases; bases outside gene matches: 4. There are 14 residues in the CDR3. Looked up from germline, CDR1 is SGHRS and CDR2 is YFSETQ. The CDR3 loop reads CASSFGTGRTEAFF. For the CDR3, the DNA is TGCGCCAGCAGCTTCGGGACAGGGCGAACTGAAGCTTTCTTT.

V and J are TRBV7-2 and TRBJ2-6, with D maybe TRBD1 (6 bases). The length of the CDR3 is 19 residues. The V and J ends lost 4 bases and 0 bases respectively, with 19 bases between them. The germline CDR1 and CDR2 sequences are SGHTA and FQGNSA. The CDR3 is CASSSDRPTPLSGANVLTF. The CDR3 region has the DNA TGTGCCAGCAGCTCGGACAGACCTACCCCCCTCTCTGGGGCCAACGTCCTGACTTTC.

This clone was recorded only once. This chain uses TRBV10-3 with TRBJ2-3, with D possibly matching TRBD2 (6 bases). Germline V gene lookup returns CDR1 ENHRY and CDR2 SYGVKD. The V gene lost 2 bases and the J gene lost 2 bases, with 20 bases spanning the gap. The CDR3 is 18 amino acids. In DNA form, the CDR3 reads TGTGCCATCAGTGAGGAAGGCGGAGGGACGGGGATCACAGATACGCAGTATTTT. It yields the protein CAISEEGGGTGITDTQYF.

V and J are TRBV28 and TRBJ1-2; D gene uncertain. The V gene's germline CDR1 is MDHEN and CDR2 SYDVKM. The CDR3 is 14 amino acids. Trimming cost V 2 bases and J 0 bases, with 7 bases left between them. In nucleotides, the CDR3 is TGTGCCAGCAGTTTAGCGGGAACTAACTATGGCTACACCTTC. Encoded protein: CASSLAGTNYGYTF.

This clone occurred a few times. Written as DNA, the CDR3 is TGTGCCAGCTTATTACCGAACACTGAAGCTTTCTTT. Translating it yields CASLLPNTEAFF. V gene TRBV6-6 combines with J gene TRBJ1-1; unclear D gene. Germline V gene lookup returns CDR1 MNHNY and CDR2 SVGAGI (reference sequence). Trimming removed 8 bases at V and 1 base at J, with 8 bases between. The CDR3 has 12 amino acids.

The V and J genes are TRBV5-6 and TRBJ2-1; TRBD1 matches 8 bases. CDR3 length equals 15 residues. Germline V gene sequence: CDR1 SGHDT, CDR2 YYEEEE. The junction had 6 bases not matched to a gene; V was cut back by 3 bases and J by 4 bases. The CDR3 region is CASSWGQARYNEQFF. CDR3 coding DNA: TGTGCCAGCAGCTGGGGACAGGCCCGGTACAATGAGCAGTTCTTC.

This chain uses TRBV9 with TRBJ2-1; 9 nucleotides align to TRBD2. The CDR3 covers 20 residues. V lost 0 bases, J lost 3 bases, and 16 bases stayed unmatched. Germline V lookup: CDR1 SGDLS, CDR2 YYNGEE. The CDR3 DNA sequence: TGTGCCAGCAGCGTAGAAGGAGCGGGGCCTAGCGGGATCGACTACAATGAGCAGTTCTTC. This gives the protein CASSVEGAGPSGIDYNEQFF.

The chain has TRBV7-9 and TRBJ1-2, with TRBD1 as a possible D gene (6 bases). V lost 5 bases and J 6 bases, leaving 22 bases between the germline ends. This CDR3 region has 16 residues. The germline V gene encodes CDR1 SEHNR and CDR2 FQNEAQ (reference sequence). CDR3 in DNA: TGTGCCAGCAGCCGGTCGCATCGACAGGCGGTGGATGGCTACACCTTC. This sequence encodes CASSRSHRQAVDGYTF.

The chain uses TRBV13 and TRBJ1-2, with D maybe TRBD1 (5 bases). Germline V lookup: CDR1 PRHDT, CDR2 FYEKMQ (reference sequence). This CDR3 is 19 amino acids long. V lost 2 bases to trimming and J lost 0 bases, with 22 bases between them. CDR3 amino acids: CASSLNSGEGAWTNYGYTF. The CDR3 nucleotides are TGTGCCAGCAGCTTAAATTCGGGGGAAGGGGCTTGGACTAACTATGGCTACACCTTC.

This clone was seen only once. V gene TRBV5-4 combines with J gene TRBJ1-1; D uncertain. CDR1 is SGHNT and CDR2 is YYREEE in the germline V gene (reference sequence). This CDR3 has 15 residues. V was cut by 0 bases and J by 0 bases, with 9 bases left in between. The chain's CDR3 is CASSLGPGMNTEAFF. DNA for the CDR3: TGTGCCAGCAGCTTGGGCCCAGGAATGAACACTGAAGCTTTCTTT.

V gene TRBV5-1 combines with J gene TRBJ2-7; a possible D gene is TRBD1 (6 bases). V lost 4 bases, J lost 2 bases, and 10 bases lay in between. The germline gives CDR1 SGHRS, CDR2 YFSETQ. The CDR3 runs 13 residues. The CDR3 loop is CASSPQGTYEQYF. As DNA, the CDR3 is TGCGCCAGCAGCCCACAGGGTACCTACGAGCAGTACTTC.

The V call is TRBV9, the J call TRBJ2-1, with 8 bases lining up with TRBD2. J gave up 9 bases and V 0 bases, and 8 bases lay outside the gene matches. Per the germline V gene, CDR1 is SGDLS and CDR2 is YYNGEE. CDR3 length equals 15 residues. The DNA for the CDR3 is TGTGCCAGCAGCGTAGCGGGAGGGCTCCGTAGTGAGCAGTTCTTC. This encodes CASSVAGGLRSEQFF.

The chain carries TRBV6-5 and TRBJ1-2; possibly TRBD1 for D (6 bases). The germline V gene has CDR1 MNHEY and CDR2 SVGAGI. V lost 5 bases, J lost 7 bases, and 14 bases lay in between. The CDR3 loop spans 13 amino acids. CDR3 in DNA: TGTGCCAGCAGTACAGGGCAAGTTGGTGGCTACACCTTC. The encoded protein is CASSTGQVGGYTF.

The CDR3 here is CASSLAVGGYEQYF. Written as DNA, the CDR3 is TGTGCCAGCAGCTTAGCCGTAGGGGGCTACGAGCAGTACTTC. The chain couples TRBV7-8 to TRBJ2-7; tentatively, D is TRBD1 (6 bases). The CDR3 length is 14 residues. V was clipped by 0 bases and J by 3 bases, with 9 bases between them. Germline V gene sequence: CDR1 SGHVS, CDR2 FQNEAQ.

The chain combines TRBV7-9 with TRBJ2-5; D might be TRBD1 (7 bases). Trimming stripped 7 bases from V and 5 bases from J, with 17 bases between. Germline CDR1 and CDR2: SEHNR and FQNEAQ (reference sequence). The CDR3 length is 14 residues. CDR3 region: CASTSQGGRETQYF. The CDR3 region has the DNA TGTGCCAGCACCAGCCAGGGGGGACGGGAGACCCAGTACTTC.

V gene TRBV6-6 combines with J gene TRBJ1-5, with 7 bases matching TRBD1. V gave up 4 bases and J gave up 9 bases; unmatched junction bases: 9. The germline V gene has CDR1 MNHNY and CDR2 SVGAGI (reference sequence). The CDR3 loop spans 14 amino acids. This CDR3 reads CASSWSGGERPQHF. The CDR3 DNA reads TGTGCCAGCAGTTGGTCAGGGGGAGAGAGGCCCCAGCATTTT.

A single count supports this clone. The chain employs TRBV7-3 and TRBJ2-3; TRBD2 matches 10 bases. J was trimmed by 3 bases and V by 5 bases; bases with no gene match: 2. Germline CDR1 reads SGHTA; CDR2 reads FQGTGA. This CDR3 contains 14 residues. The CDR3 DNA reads TGTGCCAGCAGCCCGACTAGCGGGACAGATACGCAGTATTTT. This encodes CASSPTSGTDTQYF. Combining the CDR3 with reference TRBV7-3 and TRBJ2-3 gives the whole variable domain GAGVSQTPSNKVTEKGKYVELRCDPISGHTALYWYRQSLGQGPEFLIYFQGTGAADDSGLPNDRFFAVRPEGSVSTLKIQRTERGDSAVYLCASSPTSGTDTQYFGPGTRLTVL.

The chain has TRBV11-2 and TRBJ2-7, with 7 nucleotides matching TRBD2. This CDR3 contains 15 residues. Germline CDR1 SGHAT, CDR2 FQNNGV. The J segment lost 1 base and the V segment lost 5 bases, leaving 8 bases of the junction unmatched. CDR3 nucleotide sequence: TGTGCCAGCAGCGTCAGAGCGGGGCCGTCCTACGAGCAGTACGTC. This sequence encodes CASSVRAGPSYEQYV.

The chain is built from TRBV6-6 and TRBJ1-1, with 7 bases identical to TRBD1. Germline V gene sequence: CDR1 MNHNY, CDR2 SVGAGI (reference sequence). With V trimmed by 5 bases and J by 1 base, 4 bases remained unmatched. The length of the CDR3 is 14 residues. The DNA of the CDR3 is TGTGCCAGCAGTAGAACAGGGGCGAACACTGAAGCTTTCTTT. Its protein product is CASSRTGANTEAFF.

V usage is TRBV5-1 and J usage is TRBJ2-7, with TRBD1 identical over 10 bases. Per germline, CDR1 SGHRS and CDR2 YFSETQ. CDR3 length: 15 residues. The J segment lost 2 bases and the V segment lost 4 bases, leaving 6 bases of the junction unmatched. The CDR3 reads CASSKSGQGAYEQYF. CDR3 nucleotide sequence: TGCGCCAGCAGCAAGTCAGGACAGGGGGCCTACGAGCAGTACTTC.

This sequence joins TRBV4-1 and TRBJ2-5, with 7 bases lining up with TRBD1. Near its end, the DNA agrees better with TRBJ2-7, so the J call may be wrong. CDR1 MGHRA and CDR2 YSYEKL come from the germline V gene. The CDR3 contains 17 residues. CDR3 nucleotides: TGCGCCAGCAGCCAAGTTTGGCCCTCGACAGGGCCCCACGAGCAGTACTTC. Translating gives CASSQVWPSTGPHEQYF.

The CDR3, as DNA: TGTGCCAGCAGCTTAATCATGAACAGCCCTAACTATGGCTACACCTTC. Translation: CASSLIMNSPNYGYTF. The chain uses TRBV11-2 and TRBJ1-2; D is unclear. The CDR3 contains 16 residues. Looked up from germline, CDR1 is SGHAT and CDR2 is FQNNGV. Trimming stripped 2 bases from V and 0 bases from J, with 13 bases between. Based on the CDR3 plus reference TRBV11-2 and TRBJ1-2, the full variable domain is EAGVAQSPRYKIIEKRQSVAFWCNPISGHATLYWYQQILGQGPKLLIQFQNNGVVDDSQLPKDRFSAERLKGVDSTLKIQPAKLEDSAVYLCASSLIMNSPNYGYTFGSGTRLTVV.

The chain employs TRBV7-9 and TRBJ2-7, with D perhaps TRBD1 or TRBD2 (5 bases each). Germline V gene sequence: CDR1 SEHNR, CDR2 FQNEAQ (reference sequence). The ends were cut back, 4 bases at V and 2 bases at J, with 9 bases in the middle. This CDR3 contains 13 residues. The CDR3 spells CASSSGTPYEQYF. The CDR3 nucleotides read TGTGCCAGCAGCTCCGGGACCCCCTACGAGCAGTACTTC.

This chain's CDR3 is CASSPDQTTGSTEAFF. DNA of the CDR3: TGTGCCAGCTCACCAGATCAGACAACGGGGAGCACTGAAGCTTTCTTT. This chain joins TRBV18 and TRBJ1-1, with D uncertain. This CDR3 comprises 16 residues. The germline V gene encodes CDR1 KGHSH and CDR2 LQKENI. The V gene lost 2 bases and the J gene lost 4 bases, with 17 bases spanning the gap. The variable domain in full, with the rest retrieved from reference TRBV18 and TRBJ1-1, is NAGVMQNPRHLVRRRGQEARLRCSPMKGHSHVYWYRQLPEEGLKFMVYLQKENIIDESGMPKERFSAEFPKEGPSILRIQQVVRGDSAAYFCASSPDQTTGSTEAFFGQGTRLTVV.

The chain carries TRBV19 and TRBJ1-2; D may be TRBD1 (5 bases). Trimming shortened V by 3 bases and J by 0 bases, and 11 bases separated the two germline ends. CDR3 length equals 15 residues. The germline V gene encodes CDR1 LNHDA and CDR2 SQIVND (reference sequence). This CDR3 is CASSMATGPNYGYTF. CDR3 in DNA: TGTGCCAGTAGTATGGCCACAGGTCCTAACTATGGCTACACCTTC.

This chain's CDR3 is CASSPPGAGVGTDTQYF. The CDR3 DNA is TGTGCCAGCAGCCCCCCAGGTGCGGGAGTCGGCACAGATACGCAGTATTTT. The V and J genes are TRBV7-9 and TRBJ2-3, with TRBD2 identical over 7 bases. CDR3 length: 17 residues. Germline V gene sequence: CDR1 SEHNR, CDR2 FQNEAQ (reference sequence). Losses at the gene ends were 5 bases for V and 1 base for J; bases not matched to a gene: 12.

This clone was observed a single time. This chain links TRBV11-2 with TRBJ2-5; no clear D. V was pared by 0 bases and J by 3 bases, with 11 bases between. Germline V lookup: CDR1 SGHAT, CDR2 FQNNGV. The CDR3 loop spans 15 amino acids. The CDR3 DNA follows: TGTGCCAGCAGCTTAGATTTCGAGGTTGAAGAGACCCAGTACTTC. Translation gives CASSLDFEVEETQYF. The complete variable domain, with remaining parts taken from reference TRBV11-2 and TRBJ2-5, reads EAGVAQSPRYKIIEKRQSVAFWCNPISGHATLYWYQQILGQGPKLLIQFQNNGVVDDSQLPKDRFSAERLKGVDSTLKIQPAKLEDSAVYLCASSLDFEVEETQYFGPGTRLLVL.